This entry lists 18 T cell receptor beta chains sequenced from one sample in a study of CD8+ T cells in alopecia areata. The treatment here: oral pan-JAK inhibitor, 5-10 mg twice daily. Once RNA had been extracted, it was reverse transcribed into cDNA to act as the sequencing template. Assay: immunoSEQ multiplex PCR; the TCRdb copy retains only in-frame clones and omits some. The sample carries 95,000 to 100,000 clones, roughly 60% recorded once. Sequencing was performed on CD8+ T cells sorted from blood, taken between weeks 55 and 65, from a patient treated with tofacitinib. The origin of the receptors is a human donor with alopecia areata.

This chain uses TRBV4-1 with TRBJ2-7, with D perhaps matching TRBD1 (6 bases). The germline V and J ends were trimmed by 0 bases and 3 bases, with 12 bases remaining between them. Germline V lookup: CDR1 MGHRA, CDR2 YSYEKL. This CDR3 comprises 15 residues. The CDR3 DNA reads TGCGCCAGCAGCCAAGATCTTTTACAGGGCTACGAGCAGTACTTC. As protein: CASSQDLLQGYEQYF.

The chain is built from TRBV9 and TRBJ2-3; D is uncertain. V lost 4 bases and J 2 bases, leaving 11 bases between the germline ends. The length of the CDR3 is 14 residues. Germline CDR1 reads SGDLS; CDR2 reads YYNGEE. The CDR3: CASSTLGFTDTQYF. As DNA, the CDR3 is TGTGCCAGCAGCACCTTGGGGTTCACAGATACGCAGTATTTT.

This chain links TRBV15 with TRBJ2-3, with D possibly TRBD2 on 5 matching bases. The V end lost 0 bases, the J end lost 5 bases, and 18 bases lay between the germline ends. CDR3 size: 17 residues. The germline gives CDR1 LNHNV, CDR2 YYDKDF (reference sequence). The CDR3 sequence: CATSRDRAGGTRDTQYF. The CDR3 coding sequence is TGTGCCACCAGCAGAGATCGGGCAGGAGGTACACGAGATACGCAGTATTTT.

The chain has TRBV7-8 and TRBJ2-3; either TRBD1 or TRBD2 may fit D (5 bases each). The germline gives CDR1 SGHVS, CDR2 FQNEAQ. CDR3 length: 13 residues. The V and J ends lost 2 bases and 5 bases respectively, with 8 bases between them. The CDR3 sequence is CASSLSGRDTQYF. CDR3 DNA sequence: TGTGCCAGCAGCTTATCAGGGAGAGATACGCAGTATTTT.

The V gene is TRBV25-1, the J gene TRBJ1-2; possible D gene TRBD1, 5 bases. The germline CDR1 and CDR2 sequences are MGHDK and SYGVNS. The CDR3 totals 17 residues. The V and J ends lost 6 bases and 3 bases respectively, with 23 bases between them. The DNA of the CDR3 is TGTGCCAGCAGATCTAGGGTAGGGGTGATGAGGGACTATGGCTACACCTTC. It translates to CASRSRVGVMRDYGYTF.

This clone was seen a handful of times. The chain recombines TRBV15 with TRBJ2-7, with no clear D. Germline loops: CDR1 LNHNV, CDR2 YYDKDF (reference sequence). V was trimmed by 6 bases and J by 2 bases, leaving 14 bases between them. This CDR3 is 14 amino acids long. The CDR3 nucleotides read TGTGCCACCAGAACGCCCCTGCATCCCTACGAGCAGTACTTC. Its protein is CATRTPLHPYEQYF. Using reference TRBV15 and TRBJ2-7 for the parts outside the CDR3, the full variable domain is DAMVIQNPRYQVTQFGKPVTLSCSQTLNHNVMYWYQQKSSQAPKLLFHYYDKDFNNEADTPDNFQSRRPNTSFCFLDIRSPGLGDTAMYLCATRTPLHPYEQYFGPGTRLTVT.

The rearrangement joins TRBV27 to TRBJ1-4; possibly TRBD1 for D (6 bases). This CDR3 contains 14 residues. CDR1 is MNHEY and CDR2 is SMNVEV in the germline V gene (reference sequence). The V end lost 3 bases, the J end lost 14 bases, and 19 bases lay between the germline ends. CDR3 nucleotide sequence: TGTGCCAGCAGTTTTTCGCTGGGGAGCACAGGGCTGTTTTTT. Translating it yields CASSFSLGSTGLFF.

This clone has a handful of counts. The chain links TRBV11-2 to TRBJ2-1, with 9 bases aligning to TRBD1. This CDR3 region has 17 residues. Trimming took 3 bases from V and 6 from J; bases not matched to a gene: 12. Germline V gene sequence: CDR1 SGHAT, CDR2 FQNNGV. For the CDR3, the DNA is TGTGCCAGCAGCTTCGTACAGGGGGCCAGCTACAGCAATGAGCAGTTCTTC. This codes for CASSFVQGASYSNEQFF.

The chain links TRBV27 to TRBJ2-3; D gene ambiguous. CDR3 size: 12 residues. Germline V gives CDR1 MNHEY, CDR2 SMNVEV (reference sequence). With 6 bases removed from V and 4 bases from J, the gap between germline ends came to 8 bases. In DNA, the CDR3 is TGTGCCAGCAGACCGGGCCCAGATACGCAGTATTTT. It is translated as CASRPGPDTQYF.

This chain joins TRBV7-8 and TRBJ2-1; the D gene could be TRBD1 or TRBD2 (6 bases each). In germline, CDR1 is SGHVS, CDR2 FQNEAQ. The CDR3 covers 13 residues. Trimming removed 1 base at V and 8 bases at J, with 9 bases between. The CDR3 protein is CASSLGRGDEQFF. The CDR3 nucleotides are TGTGCCAGCAGCTTAGGGAGGGGGGATGAGCAGTTCTTC.

This chain connects TRBV5-6 to TRBJ1-1; D gene uncertain. Trimming pared 2 bases from V and 0 bases from J, leaving 8 bases between. The CDR3 covers 14 residues. Germline V gives CDR1 SGHDT, CDR2 YYEEEE. The CDR3 DNA follows: TGTGCCAGCAGCTTCGGAAAGGTGAACACTGAAGCTTTCTTT. Translated, it gives CASSFGKVNTEAFF.

This clone was detected a few times. V gene TRBV6-6 combines with J gene TRBJ2-7; perhaps TRBD2 as D (6 bases). The germline CDR1 and CDR2 sequences are MNHNY and SVGAGI (reference sequence). The CDR3 extends over 14 amino acids. The V end was cut by 6 bases, the J end by 2 bases, with 14 bases between. CDR3 residues: CASRDGGITYEQYF. CDR3 nucleotide sequence: TGTGCCAGCAGAGATGGGGGGATTACCTACGAGCAGTACTTC.

The chain is built from TRBV4-1 and TRBJ1-6; 9 bases align to TRBD1. CDR3 length equals 14 residues. The germline V gene has CDR1 MGHRA and CDR2 YSYEKL. Unmatched junction bases numbered 0, after V lost 3 bases and J lost 6 bases. The CDR3 here is CASSQGQGNSPLHF. Here the CDR3 DNA reads TGCGCCAGCAGCCAGGGACAGGGTAATTCACCCCTCCACTTT.

The sample holds a few counts of this clone. V is TRBV9 and J is TRBJ2-1; tentative D call: TRBD1 (5 bases). V lost 0 bases to trimming and J lost 10 bases, with 8 bases between them. Germline V CDR1 and CDR2: SGDLS, YYNGEE. The CDR3 sequence is 12 residues long. The CDR3 region has the DNA TGTGCCAGCAGCGTAGTTAAGGGGGAGCAGTTCTTC. It encodes CASSVVKGEQFF.

This chain connects TRBV19 to TRBJ1-5, with 9 bases lining up with TRBD1. CDR1 and CDR2 from the germline V gene are LNHDA and SQIVND (reference sequence). The CDR3 covers 19 residues. The V segment lost 4 bases and the J segment 6 bases; nucleotides outside the gene matches: 19. As DNA, the CDR3 is TGTGCCAGTAGTAACCCTTTGGACAGGGGAGGGTTCAGCGGTCAGCCCCAGCATTTT. It specifies CASSNPLDRGGFSGQPQHF.

This chain links TRBV2 with TRBJ1-5, with D tentatively TRBD1 (5 bases). The germline V gene has CDR1 SNHLY and CDR2 FYNNEI. The CDR3 totals 18 residues. Trimming cost V 6 bases and J 1 base, with 22 bases left between them. The CDR3 DNA follows: TGTGCCAGCAGCGCCCAACAAGGGGCGGTTTTGAGCAATCAGCCCCAGCATTTT. It specifies CASSAQQGAVLSNQPQHF.

The chain recombines TRBV4-1 with TRBJ2-1; D unresolved. In germline, CDR1 is MGHRA, CDR2 YSYEKL. Trimming pared 1 base from V and 4 bases from J, leaving 5 bases between. The CDR3 has 13 residues. The CDR3 DNA is TGCGCCAGCAGCCAAGCGCGTTACAATGAGCAGTTCTTC. This encodes CASSQARYNEQFF.

The chain joins TRBV4-1 to TRBJ2-7; 8 positions agree with TRBD1. The V gene end was trimmed by 3 bases and the J gene end by 3 bases; junction bases not matched to a gene: 7. This CDR3 has 15 amino acids. Germline V gene sequence: CDR1 MGHRA, CDR2 YSYEKL. CDR3 sequence (DNA): TGCGCCAGCAGCCAGGAGGACAGGGTGGGCTACGAGCAGTACTTC. Translation gives CASSQEDRVGYEQYF.